This T cell receptor beta chain was captured in a study of regulatory T cells in long-lasting Graves disease. The time point denotes: newly diagnosed GD, antithyroid drugs for less than 3 months. With RNA extracted from PBMCs as input, the TCR library was made. Trimming cost V 5 bases and J 5 bases; bases outside gene matches: 7. CDR3 size: 15 residues. Arm-PCR of CDR3 regions and iRepertoire HTBI primers were used to build TCR beta libraries. In TCRdb, the multiplex PCR reads were re-called with MiXCR into one record per CDR3 protein. The sample lists about 540,000 distinct CDR3 sequences, about 13% occurring once. The sample was also reused in another study, on T cells in Graves' hyperthyroidism and ophthalmopathy.

The source material was peripheral blood mononuclear cells (PBMCs), sampled at new diagnosis, from a patient treated with antithyroid drugs. The clonotype originates from a young man with Graves disease. The chain uses TRBV12-3 or TRBV12-4 and TRBJ2-7, with 12 bases aligning to TRBD1. The CDR3 nucleotides read TGTGCCAGCAGTCTCGGGACAGGGGGCCGGGACGAGCAGTACTTC. Its protein is CASSLGTGGRDEQYF.